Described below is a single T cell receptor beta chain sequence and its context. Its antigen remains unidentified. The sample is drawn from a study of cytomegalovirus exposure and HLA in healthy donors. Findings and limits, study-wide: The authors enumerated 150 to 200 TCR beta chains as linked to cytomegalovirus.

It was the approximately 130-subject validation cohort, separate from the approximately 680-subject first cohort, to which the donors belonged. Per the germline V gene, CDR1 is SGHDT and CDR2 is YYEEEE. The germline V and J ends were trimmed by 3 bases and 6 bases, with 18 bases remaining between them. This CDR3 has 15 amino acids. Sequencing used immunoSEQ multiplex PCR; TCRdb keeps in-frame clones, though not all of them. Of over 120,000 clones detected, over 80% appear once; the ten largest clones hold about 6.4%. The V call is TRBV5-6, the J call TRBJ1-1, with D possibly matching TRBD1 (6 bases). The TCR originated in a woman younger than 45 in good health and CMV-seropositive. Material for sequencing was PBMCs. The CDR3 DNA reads TGTGCCAGCAGCTATAGGGGGTATAGGTTGGCTGAAGCTTTCTTT. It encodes CASSYRGYRLAEAFF.